What follows is one T cell receptor (beta chain) and its context. Its target antigen remains unknown. Nothing much larger sits one base from this clone, and base qualities are not available. Sequences LNHDA (CDR1) and SQIVND (CDR2) are obtained from the germline V gene (reference sequence). Ends trimmed: V by 10 bases, J by 0 bases; bases unmatched to a gene: 15. The cysteine opens and the phenylalanine closes a CDR3 of 17 amino acids. Solely the CDR3 DNA is kept, with 51 bases framed from the first base. The data belong to a study of blood T cell repertoires in COVID-19 (dated by TCRdb to about 2020). The study in broad terms: Samples covering the acute and convalescent phases of COVID-19 were provided by collaborators in the United States, Italy and Spain. The material from the prospective study consisted of cDNA or gDNA derived from T cells, B-cell-depleted T cells, or PBMCs. A freely available public database, intended as a resource for researchers studying the immune response to SARS-CoV-2, is where the repertoires were released. Deeply sampled blood TCRbeta repertoires from subjects exposed to, actively infected with, or recovered from COVID-19 were included in the dataset. Where available, HLA class I and class II types were obtained from metadata supplied by the sample provider rather than from assay-based typing. Samples came from the ongoing ImmuneRACE study (first 160 participants) plus 1,254 subjects from 6 global collaborators. Sample metadata almost always included a de-identified subject ID, COVID-19 status, age in years and sex.

The full study reports these points: The quantity of clinical and demographic metadata differed by source and by participant and was supplied without curation.

Enrolling through a virtual design, the prospective study's participants ranged in age from about 18 to 100 years and lived across roughly 23 United States geographic areas. In the prospective study, participants were assigned to cohorts based on the clinical history participants reported in a screening survey and a study questionnaire. Recovered participants in ImmuneRACE Cohort 3 were defined by two consecutive negative NP/OP PCR tests, clearance by a healthcare professional, or resolution of symptoms. Mobile phlebotomists in the prospective study collected whole blood, serum and a nasopharyngeal or oropharyngeal swab from every participant. Prospective study participants could optionally give additional blood draws and questionnaires over a roughly two-month period. Blood samples from the prospective study were shipped frozen or at room temperature prior to DNA extraction. TCRbeta CDR3 regions were amplified from genomic DNA using the immunoSEQ Assay, a bias-controlled multiplex PCR. In the source study's methods: The number of nucleated cells in each sample was estimated from the amplification of reference gene primers within the assay. To quantify the absolute abundance of each unique TCRbeta CDR3 rearrangement, sequence reads were collapsed and filtered. For each sample, productive Simpson clonality was calculated as the square root of Simpson's diversity index over productive rearrangements. TCRdb's version of the immuneACCESS table is confined to in-frame rearrangements and falls short of the full clone set. An unresolved V gene accounts for under half of the shortfall where checked; the remainder is of unknown origin. V, J and clone size derive from that table, while D and trimming were established from the DNA sequence. This sample lists a few hundred thousand clones; under 90% were detected once. The ten largest clones represent roughly a tenth of the sample.

The chain is encoded by TRBV19 joined to TRBJ1-1; 9 nucleotides in the junction match TRBD1. The TCR sequence derives from a woman between 18 and 29 years old who had recovered from COVID-19. Sequencing was carried out using PBMCs or T cells enriched from blood (not recorded which). The CDR3 reads CATGRDRVKGMNTEAFF. DNA sequence: TGTGCCACCGGAAGGGACAGGGTGAAGGGCATGAACACTGAAGCTTTCTTT.